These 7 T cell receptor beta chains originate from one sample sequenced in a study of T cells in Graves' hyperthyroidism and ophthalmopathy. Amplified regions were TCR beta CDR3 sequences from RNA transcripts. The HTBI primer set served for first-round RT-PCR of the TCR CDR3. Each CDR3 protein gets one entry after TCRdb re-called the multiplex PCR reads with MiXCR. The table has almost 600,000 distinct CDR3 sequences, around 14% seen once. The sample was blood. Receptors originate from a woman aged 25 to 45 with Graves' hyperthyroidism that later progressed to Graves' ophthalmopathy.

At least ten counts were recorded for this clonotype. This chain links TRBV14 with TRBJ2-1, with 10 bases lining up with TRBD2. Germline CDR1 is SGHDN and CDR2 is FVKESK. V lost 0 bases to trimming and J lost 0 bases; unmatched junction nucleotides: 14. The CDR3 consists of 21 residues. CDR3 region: CASSQEVGGLASPSSYNEQFF. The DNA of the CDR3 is TGTGCCAGCAGCCAAGAGGTCGGGGGACTAGCGTCACCGAGCTCCTACAATGAGCAGTTCTTC.

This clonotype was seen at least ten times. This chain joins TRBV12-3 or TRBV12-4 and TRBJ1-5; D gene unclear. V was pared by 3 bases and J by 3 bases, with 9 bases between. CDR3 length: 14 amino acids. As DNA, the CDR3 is TGTGCCAGCAGTTTCCTGGGGTTCAATCAGCCCCAGCATTTT. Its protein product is CASSFLGFNQPQHF.

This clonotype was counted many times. The DNA of the CDR3 is TGTGCCAGCAGCTTACAGGGTCAGAGTGAAAAACTGTTTTTT. This encodes CASSLQGQSEKLFF. The chain links TRBV7-8 to TRBJ1-4; a possible D gene is TRBD1 (5 bases). V was clipped by 2 bases and J by 7 bases, with 11 bases between them. The CDR3 has 14 residues. Germline V gene lookup returns CDR1 SGHVS and CDR2 FQNEAQ.

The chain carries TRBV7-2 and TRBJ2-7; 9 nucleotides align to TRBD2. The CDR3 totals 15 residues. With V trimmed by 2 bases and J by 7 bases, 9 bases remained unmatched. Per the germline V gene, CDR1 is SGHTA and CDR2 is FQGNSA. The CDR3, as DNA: TGTGCCAGCAGCTTAATTGCGGGAGGGCCGTTGGAGCAGTACTTC. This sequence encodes CASSLIAGGPLEQYF.

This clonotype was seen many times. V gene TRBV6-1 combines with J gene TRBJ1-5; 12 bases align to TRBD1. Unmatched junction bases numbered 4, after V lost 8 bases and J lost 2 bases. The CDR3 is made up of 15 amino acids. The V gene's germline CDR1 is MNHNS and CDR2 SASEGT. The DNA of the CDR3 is TGTGCCAGCCGGGGACAGGGGGCAGGCAATCAGCCCCAGCATTTT. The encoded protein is CASRGQGAGNQPQHF.

CDR3 protein: CASRKALRGDEQFF. The CDR3 DNA reads as TGTGCCAGCAGAAAGGCATTACGAGGGGATGAGCAGTTCTTC. V and J are TRBV6-2 or TRBV6-3 and TRBJ2-1; TRBD1 or TRBD2 may be the D gene (5 bases each). V lost 6 bases and J lost 8, with 17 bases in between. The germline V gene encodes CDR1 MNHEY and CDR2 SVGEGT. The CDR3 sequence is 14 residues long.

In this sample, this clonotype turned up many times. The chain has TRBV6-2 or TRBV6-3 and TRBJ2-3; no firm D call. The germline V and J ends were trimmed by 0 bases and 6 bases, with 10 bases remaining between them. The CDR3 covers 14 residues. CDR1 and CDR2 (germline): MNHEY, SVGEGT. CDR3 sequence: CASSYSPRPDTQYF. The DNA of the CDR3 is TGTGCCAGCAGTTACTCCCCGCGGCCGGATACGCAGTATTTT.